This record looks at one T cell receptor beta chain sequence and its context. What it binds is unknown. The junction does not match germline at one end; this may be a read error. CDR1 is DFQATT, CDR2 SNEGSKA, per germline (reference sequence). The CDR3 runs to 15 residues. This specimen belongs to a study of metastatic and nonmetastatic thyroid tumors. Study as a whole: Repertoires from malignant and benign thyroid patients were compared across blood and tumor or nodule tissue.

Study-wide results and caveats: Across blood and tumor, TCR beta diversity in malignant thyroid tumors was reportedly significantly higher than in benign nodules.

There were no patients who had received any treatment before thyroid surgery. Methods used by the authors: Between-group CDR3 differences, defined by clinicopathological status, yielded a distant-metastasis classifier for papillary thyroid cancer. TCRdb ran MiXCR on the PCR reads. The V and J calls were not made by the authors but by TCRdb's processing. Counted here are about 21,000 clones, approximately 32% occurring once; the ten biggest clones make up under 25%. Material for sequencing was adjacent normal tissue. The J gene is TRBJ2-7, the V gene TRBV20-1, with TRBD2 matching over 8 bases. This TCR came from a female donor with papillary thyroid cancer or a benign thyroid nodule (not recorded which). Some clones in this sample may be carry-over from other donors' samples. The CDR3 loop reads CSARYGTRRSYEQHF. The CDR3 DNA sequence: TGCAGTGCTAGGTACGGGACTAGGAGGAGCTACGAGCAGCACTTC.